This T cell receptor beta chain was sequenced in a study of shared clonotypes between healthy human individuals. On this clone itself: Its antigen is unidentified.

Study-wide results and limits: When naive CD4 clonotypes were compared across a handful of donors, about 4.8% were shared. Estimated richness values were generally larger in naive subsets than in memory subsets. Non-shared clonotypes showed lower generation probabilities than clonotypes common to all four donors.

Measured with immunoSEQ multiplex PCR; TCRdb has only the in-frame clones, and not every one. The repertoire includes roughly 760,000 clones, approximately 74% of them detected once, and 1.5% to 2% sits in the top ten. V dropped 3 bases and J dropped 1 base, with 10 bases sitting between them. Germline CDR1 and CDR2: SGHDT and YYEEEE. The CDR3 totals 14 residues. The rearrangement uses TRBV5-6 and TRBJ1-2; TRBD1 is a possible D gene (5 bases). The sample was memory CD4+ T cells sorted from blood. Noted subset: CD45RA-negative fraction. This clonotype was obtained from a woman in her 30s in good health. The CDR3 is CASSSMGGNYGYTF. CDR3 coding DNA: TGTGCCAGCAGCTCCATGGGGGGTAACTATGGCTACACCTTC.